This T cell receptor beta chain appears in the sequencing data of a study of T cell changes during pregnancy in multiple sclerosis. The protocol was immunoSEQ multiplex PCR, while the TCRdb copy is restricted to in-frame clones and leaves out a portion. In the table there are roughly 100,000 clones, roughly 92% of which are singletons. Per the germline V gene, CDR1 is SEHNR and CDR2 is FQNEAQ (reference sequence). The CDR3 has 15 residues. Trimming cost V 1 base and J 4 bases, with 11 bases left between them. This sample comprised peripheral blood, obtained after pregnancy. This chain connects TRBV7-9 to TRBJ1-5; D may be TRBD1 (5 bases). The sequence was obtained from a female donor with multiple sclerosis, enrolled in a pregnancy study. The CDR3 spells CASSLGRGGNQPQHF. CDR3 coding DNA: TGTGCCAGCAGCTTAGGTAGGGGAGGGAATCAGCCCCAGCATTTT.